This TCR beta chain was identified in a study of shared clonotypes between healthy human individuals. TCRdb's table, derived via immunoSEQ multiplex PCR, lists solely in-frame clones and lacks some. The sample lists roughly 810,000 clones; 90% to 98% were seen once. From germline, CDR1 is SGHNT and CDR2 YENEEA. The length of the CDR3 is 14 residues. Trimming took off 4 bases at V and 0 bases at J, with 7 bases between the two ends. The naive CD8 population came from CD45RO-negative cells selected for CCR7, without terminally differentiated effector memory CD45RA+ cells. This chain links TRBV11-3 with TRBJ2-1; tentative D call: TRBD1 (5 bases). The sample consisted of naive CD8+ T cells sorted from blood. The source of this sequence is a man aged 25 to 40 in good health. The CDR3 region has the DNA TGTGCCAGCAGCTCGCAGGGCTCCTACAATGAGCAGTTCTTC. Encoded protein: CASSSQGSYNEQFF.